The 13 T cell receptor beta chains given below trace back to one sample, sequenced in a study of spatial heterogeneity in lung cancer. TCRdb itself ran the 5' RACE reads through MiXCR, one entry per CDR3 protein. Of approximately 3,100 distinct CDR3 sequences in the sample, roughly 17% were seen once. Time point in this sample: sample taken at primary tumor resection. Source: normal lung tissue next to the tumor, taken at surgery. These receptors were collected from a female donor with early-stage non-small cell lung cancer.

In this sample, this clonotype is medium-sized (0.01 to 0.1%). V gene TRBV3-2 combines with J gene TRBJ2-7; the table's TRBD2 call for D was not verified on the DNA. TRBV3-2 is labeled a pseudogene. The CDR3 covers 20 residues. In DNA form, the CDR3 reads TGTGCCAGCAGCCCTCCTCCGGGACTAGCGGGAGTCCCACATACCTACGAGCAGTACTTC. As protein: CASSPPPGLAGVPHTYEQYF.

The chain has TRBV10-3 and TRBJ2-5, with 9 nucleotides matching TRBD1. V trimming: 3 bases; J trimming: 5 bases; junction bases outside the gene matches: 7. CDR3 length: 15 residues. Germline CDR1 and CDR2: ENHRY and SYGVKD. CDR3 protein: CAISDRTGERETQYF. Written as DNA, the CDR3 is TGTGCCATCAGTGACCGGACAGGGGAGCGGGAGACCCAGTACTTC.

This clonotype ranks as medium-sized. The chain has TRBV7-7 and TRBJ2-3; 8 bases fit TRBD2. CDR3 length: 15 residues. CDR1 and CDR2 (germline): SSHAT, FNYEAQ (reference sequence). The junction had 4 bases not matched to a gene; V was cut back by 5 bases and J by 0 bases. The CDR3 spells CASSQLAVSTDTQYF. The DNA of the CDR3 is TGTGCCAGCAGCCAACTAGCGGTGAGCACAGATACGCAGTATTTT.

In its sample, this clonotype was seen once. The chain recombines TRBV30 with TRBJ2-3; D call uncertain. Looked up from germline, CDR1 is GTSNPN and CDR2 is SVGIG (reference sequence). The ends were cut back, 2 bases at V and 2 bases at J, with 11 bases in the middle. The CDR3 is made up of 14 amino acids. The CDR3 bases are TGTGCCTGGAGTATCCCAGAGAACACAGATACGCAGTATTTT. Amino acids: CAWSIPENTDTQYF.

This clonotype showed up many times. The V gene is TRBV10-2, the J gene TRBJ2-5; possible D gene TRBD2, 6 bases. This CDR3 comprises 15 residues. The V end lost 6 bases, the J end lost 5 bases, and 19 bases lay between the germline ends. From germline, CDR1 is WSHSY and CDR2 SAAADI. CDR3 loop: CASSDIWTGGETQYF. The CDR3 bases are TGCGCCAGCAGCGACATCTGGACTGGGGGGGAGACCCAGTACTTC.

This clonotype showed up just a few times. V and J are TRBV30 and TRBJ1-5, with a possible D match to TRBD1 (6 bases). Trimming took off 2 bases at V and 3 bases at J, with 14 bases between the two ends. The CDR3 covers 15 residues. Germline CDR1 and CDR2: GTSNPN and SVGIG (reference sequence). This CDR3 reads CAWSSTGTINQPQHF. As DNA, the CDR3 is TGTGCCTGGAGTTCGACCGGGACAATCAATCAGCCCCAGCATTTT.

There are a few counts of this clonotype. The genes are TRBV29-1 and TRBJ2-5; a possible D gene is TRBD2 (7 bases). This CDR3 comprises 14 residues. With 5 bases removed from V and 2 bases from J, the gap between germline ends came to 15 bases. Germline V gene sequence: CDR1 SQVTM, CDR2 ANQGSEA. This CDR3 is CSVRKRGGQETQYF. In nucleotides, the CDR3 is TGCAGCGTTCGAAAGAGGGGGGGTCAAGAGACCCAGTACTTC.

The V call is TRBV11-2, the J call TRBJ2-6; the D is unclear. CDR3 length: 13 residues. V was shortened by 4 bases and J by 5 bases, with 6 bases between the two germline ends. Germline CDR1 and CDR2: SGHAT and FQNNGV. As DNA, the CDR3 is TGTGCCAGCAGCTCGGTGAGGGCCAACGTCCTGACTTTC. Residues: CASSSVRANVLTF.

This clonotype was detected only a few times. This rearrangement joins TRBV4-3 to TRBJ2-6, with D possibly being TRBD2 (6 bases). Germline values: CDR1 LGHNA, CDR2 YSLEER. The CDR3 sequence is 16 residues long. V dropped 0 bases and J dropped 2 bases, with 8 bases sitting between them. The CDR3 bases are TGCGCCAGCAGCCAAGAGGGGGAGGCTGGGGCCAACGTCCTGACTTTC. Amino acids: CASSQEGEAGANVLTF.

This clonotype occurred a few times. V gene TRBV5-1 combines with J gene TRBJ2-1; 14 positions agree with TRBD2. The V gene end was trimmed by 4 bases and the J gene end by 2 bases; junction bases not matched to a gene: 5. This CDR3 spans 17 amino acids. The germline V gene has CDR1 SGHRS and CDR2 YFSETQ. The CDR3 sequence is CASSRGLAGATYNEQFF. In DNA form, the CDR3 reads TGCGCCAGCAGCCGGGGACTAGCGGGAGCTACCTACAATGAGCAGTTCTTC.

Only a few counts were recorded for this clonotype. The chain is built from TRBV7-9 and TRBJ1-2; D uncertain. CDR1 SEHNR and CDR2 FQNEAQ come from the germline V gene (reference sequence). Trimming took off 1 base at V and 0 bases at J, with 9 bases between the two ends. This CDR3 contains 15 residues. The DNA for the CDR3 is TGTGCCAGCAGCTTAGATTCCGGACCTAACTATGGCTACACCTTC. Its translation is CASSLDSGPNYGYTF.

V is TRBV29-1 and J is TRBJ2-5; D remains unclear. V lost 3 bases to trimming and J lost 3 bases, with 5 bases between them. This CDR3 spans 11 amino acids. CDR1 and CDR2 (germline): SQVTM, ANQGSEA. CDR3 region: CSVDPEETQYF. The CDR3 bases are TGCAGCGTTGACCCCGAAGAGACCCAGTACTTC.

By share, this clonotype counts as medium-sized. The gene calls are TRBV29-1 and TRBJ2-7, with D maybe TRBD1 (5 bases). The CDR3 covers 15 residues. From germline, CDR1 is SQVTM and CDR2 ANQGSEA. V was clipped by 3 bases and J by 0 bases, with 15 bases between them. Here the CDR3 reads CSVEGWQGNSYEQYF. DNA for the CDR3: TGCAGCGTTGAGGGCTGGCAGGGTAACTCCTACGAGCAGTACTTC.